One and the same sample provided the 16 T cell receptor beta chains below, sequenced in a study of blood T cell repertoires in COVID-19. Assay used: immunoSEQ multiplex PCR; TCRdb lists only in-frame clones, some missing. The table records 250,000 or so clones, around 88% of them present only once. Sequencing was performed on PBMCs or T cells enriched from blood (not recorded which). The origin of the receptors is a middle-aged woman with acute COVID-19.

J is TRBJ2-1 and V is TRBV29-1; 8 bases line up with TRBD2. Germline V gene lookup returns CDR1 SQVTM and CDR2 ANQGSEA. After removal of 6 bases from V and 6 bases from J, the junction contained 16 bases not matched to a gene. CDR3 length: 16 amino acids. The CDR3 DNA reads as TGCAGCGTAGCCCCCTTTAGCGGGATCCTAACCAATGAGCAGTTCTTC. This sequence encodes CSVAPFSGILTNEQFF.

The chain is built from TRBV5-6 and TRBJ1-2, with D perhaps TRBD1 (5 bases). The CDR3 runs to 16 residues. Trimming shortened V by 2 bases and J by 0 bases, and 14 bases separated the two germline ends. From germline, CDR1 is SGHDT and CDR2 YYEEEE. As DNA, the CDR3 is TGTGCCAGCAGCTTTCGCCCGGGACTCCCTAACTATGGCTACACCTTC. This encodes CASSFRPGLPNYGYTF. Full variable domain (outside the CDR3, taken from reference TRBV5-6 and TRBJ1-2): DAGVTQSPTHLIKTRGQQVTLRCSPKSGHDTVSWYQQALGQGPQFIFQYYEEEERQRGNFPDRFSGHQFPNYSSELNVNALLLGDSALYLCASSFRPGLPNYGYTFGSGTRLTVV.

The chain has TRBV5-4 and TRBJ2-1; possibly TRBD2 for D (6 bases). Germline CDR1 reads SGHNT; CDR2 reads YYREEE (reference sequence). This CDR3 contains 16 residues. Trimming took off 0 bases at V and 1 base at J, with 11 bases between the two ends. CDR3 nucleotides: TGTGCCAGCAGCTTGGCATCAGGGAGGTCCTACAATGAGCAGTTCTTC. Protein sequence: CASSLASGRSYNEQFF.

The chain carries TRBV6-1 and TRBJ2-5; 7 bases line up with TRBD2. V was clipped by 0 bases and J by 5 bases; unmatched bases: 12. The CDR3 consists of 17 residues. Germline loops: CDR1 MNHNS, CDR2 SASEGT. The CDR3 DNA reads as TGTGCCAGCAGTGAAGCCGCTCTTACTAGCGCTCGGGAGACCCAGTACTTC. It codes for CASSEAALTSARETQYF.

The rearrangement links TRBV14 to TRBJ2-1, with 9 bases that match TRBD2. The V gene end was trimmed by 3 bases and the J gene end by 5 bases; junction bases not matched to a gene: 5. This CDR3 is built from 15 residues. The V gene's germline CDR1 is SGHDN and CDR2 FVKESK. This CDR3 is CASSQILAGDNEQFF. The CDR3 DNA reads TGTGCCAGCAGCCAGATCTTAGCGGGAGACAATGAGCAGTTCTTC.

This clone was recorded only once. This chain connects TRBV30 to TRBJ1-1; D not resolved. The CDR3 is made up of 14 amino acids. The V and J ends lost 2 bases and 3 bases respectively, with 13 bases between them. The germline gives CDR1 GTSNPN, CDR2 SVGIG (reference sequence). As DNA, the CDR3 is TGTGCCTGGAGTCCCGGGCTAGCGGACACTGAAGCTTTCTTT. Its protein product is CAWSPGLADTEAFF.

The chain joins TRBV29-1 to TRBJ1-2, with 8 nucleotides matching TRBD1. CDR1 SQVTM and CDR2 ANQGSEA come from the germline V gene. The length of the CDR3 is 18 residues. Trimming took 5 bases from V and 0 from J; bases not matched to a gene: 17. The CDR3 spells CSVRRQGAGLSANYGYTF. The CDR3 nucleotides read TGCAGCGTTAGGAGGCAGGGGGCAGGGCTTTCAGCTAACTATGGCTACACCTTC.

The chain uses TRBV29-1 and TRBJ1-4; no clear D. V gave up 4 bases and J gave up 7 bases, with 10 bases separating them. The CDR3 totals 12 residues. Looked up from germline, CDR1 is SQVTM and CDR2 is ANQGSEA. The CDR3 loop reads CSVGRIGEKLFF. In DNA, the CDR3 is TGCAGCGTTGGAAGAATCGGTGAAAAACTGTTTTTT.

The CDR3 bases are TGTGCCAGCAGCACCCGAGCCCTTCGCGGGCCGACTAACTATGGCTACACCTTC. Its protein product is CASSTRALRGPTNYGYTF. The gene calls are TRBV21-1 and TRBJ1-2. TRBV21-1 is recorded as a pseudogene. The CDR3 runs 18 residues.

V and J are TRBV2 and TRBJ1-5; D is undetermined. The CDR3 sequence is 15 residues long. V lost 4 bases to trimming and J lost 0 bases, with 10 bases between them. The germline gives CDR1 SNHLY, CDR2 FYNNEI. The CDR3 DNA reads TGTGCCAGCAGTGGTCGCGCGGGTAGCAATCAGCCCCAGCATTTT. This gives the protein CASSGRAGSNQPQHF.

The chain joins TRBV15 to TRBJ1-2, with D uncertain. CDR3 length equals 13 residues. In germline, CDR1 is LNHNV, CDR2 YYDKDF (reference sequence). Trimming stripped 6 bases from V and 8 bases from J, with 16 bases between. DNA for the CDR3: TGTGCCACCAGACTACCCGGGATCTGGGGCTACACCTTC. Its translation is CATRLPGIWGYTF.

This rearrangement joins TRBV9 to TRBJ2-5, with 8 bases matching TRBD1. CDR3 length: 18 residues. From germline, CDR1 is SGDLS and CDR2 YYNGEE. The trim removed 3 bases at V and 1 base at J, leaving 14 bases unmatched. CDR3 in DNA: TGTGCCAGCAGCGCCCCCGCGGGGAGACAGGGGACCCAAGAGACCCAGTACTTC. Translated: CASSAPAGRQGTQETQYF.

CDR3 sequence: CASSKGSRETQYF. CDR3 DNA: TGTGCCAGCAGCAAAGGAAGCCGAGAGACCCAGTACTTC. The chain couples TRBV21-1 to TRBJ2-5; the listed D gene, TRBD2, was not tested against the DNA. TRBV21-1 corresponds to a pseudogene. This CDR3 contains 13 residues.

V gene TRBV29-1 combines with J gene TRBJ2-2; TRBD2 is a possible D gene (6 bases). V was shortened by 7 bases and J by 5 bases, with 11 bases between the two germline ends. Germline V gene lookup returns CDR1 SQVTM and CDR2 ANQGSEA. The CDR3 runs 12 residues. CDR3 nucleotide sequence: TGCAGCGGAACCGGGACTACCGGGGAGCTGTTTTTT. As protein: CSGTGTTGELFF.

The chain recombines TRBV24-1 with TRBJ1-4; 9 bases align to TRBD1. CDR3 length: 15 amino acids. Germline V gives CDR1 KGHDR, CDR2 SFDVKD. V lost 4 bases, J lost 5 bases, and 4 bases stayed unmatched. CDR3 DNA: TGTGCCACCAGTGACACCGGGACAGGGAATGAAAAACTGTTTTTT. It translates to CATSDTGTGNEKLFF.

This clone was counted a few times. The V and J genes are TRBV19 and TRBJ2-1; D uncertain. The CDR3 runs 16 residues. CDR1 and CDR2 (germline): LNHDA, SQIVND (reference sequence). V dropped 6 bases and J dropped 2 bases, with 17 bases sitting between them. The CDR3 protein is CASSEKPSRAYNEQFF. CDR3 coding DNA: TGTGCCAGTAGCGAGAAACCATCTCGGGCCTACAATGAGCAGTTCTTC.